This is a list of T cell receptor beta chains from one sample in a study of OX40 agonist ivuxolimab in advanced cancers. Here immunoSEQ multiplex PCR was the method, and the copy in TCRdb shows in-frame clones only, minus some. This table has tens of thousands of clones, roughly 78% appearing once. The sample was CD4+ or CD8+ T cells sorted from blood, taken in a trial of the OX40 agonist ivuxolimab. Every receptor here comes from an adult with an advanced solid tumor such as melanoma, head and neck, liver or kidney cancer. The CDR3 runs from the conserved cysteine through the conserved F or W. Fields, in order: V gene, D gene, J gene, clone size, CDR3 DNA, CDR3 protein. The D gene is left open where the match is weak. A row's size may be missing; if present it is once, few, many or a size class.

V gene: TRBV18
D gene: TRBD2
J gene: TRBJ2-6
clone size: .
CDR3 DNA: TGTGCCAGCTCACCACCCCTAGCGGGAGCCCCCCCCGGGGCCAACGTCCTGACTTTC
CDR3 protein: CASSPPLAGAPPGANVLTF

V gene: TRBV19
D gene: .
J gene: TRBJ1-5
clone size: .
CDR3 DNA: TGTGCCAGTAGTCCTCAGATCGTGGGTTATAGCAATCAGCCCCAGCATTTT
CDR3 protein: CASSPQIVGYSNQPQHF

V gene: TRBV6-6
D gene: TRBD2
J gene: TRBJ2-3
clone size: .
CDR3 DNA: TGTGCCAGCAGTGCCCGGACTAGCGGGAGGGCAGATACGCAGTATTTT
CDR3 protein: CASSARTSGRADTQYF

V gene: TRBV18
D gene: TRBD1
J gene: TRBJ2-6
clone size: once
CDR3 DNA: TGTGCCAGCTCACATAGGGTCGTTTGGGACAGGGGACTGGCTGGGGCCAACGTCCTGACTTTC
CDR3 protein: CASSHRVVWDRGLAGANVLTF

V gene: TRBV10-3
D gene: .
J gene: TRBJ2-5
clone size: .
CDR3 DNA: TGTGCCATCAGTGAGTCCTCAGCCCCGGCACGGGGGACCCAGTACTTC
CDR3 protein: CAISESSAPARGTQYF

V gene: TRBV10-2
D gene: .
J gene: TRBJ1-2
clone size: .
CDR3 DNA: TGCGCCAGCAGTGACCAAGGGTTTGGTGGCTACACCTTC
CDR3 protein: CASSDQGFGGYTF

V gene: TRBV7-9
D gene: .
J gene: TRBJ2-3
clone size: once
CDR3 DNA: TGTGCCAGCAGCTTGATGGGTACCACAGATACGCAGTATTTT
CDR3 protein: CASSLMGTTDTQYF

V gene: TRBV2
D gene: .
J gene: TRBJ2-5
clone size: .
CDR3 DNA: TGTGCCAGCAGGGGAAGGGTAGAGACCCAGTACTTC
CDR3 protein: CASRGRVETQYF

V gene: TRBV5-1
D gene: TRBD1
J gene: TRBJ2-3
clone size: .
CDR3 DNA: TGCGCCAGCTATACCGGGACAGGGAGCACAGATACGCAGTATTTT
CDR3 protein: CASYTGTGSTDTQYF

V gene: TRBV7-2
D gene: TRBD2
J gene: TRBJ2-7
clone size: .
CDR3 DNA: TGTGCCAGCAGCTTATCGAGCGGGATTACCTACGAGCAGTACTTC
CDR3 protein: CASSLSSGITYEQYF

V gene: TRBV4-1
D gene: .
J gene: TRBJ1-5
clone size: .
CDR3 DNA: TGCGCCAGCAGCCAAGGGAGCATGTCGGGTCAGCCCCAGCATTTT
CDR3 protein: CASSQGSMSGQPQHF

V gene: TRBV19
D gene: .
J gene: TRBJ1-4
clone size: once
CDR3 DNA: TGTGCCAGTAGTATTGGACGGCGGAATGAAAAACTGTTTTTT
CDR3 protein: CASSIGRRNEKLFF

V gene: TRBV6-1
D gene: .
J gene: TRBJ1-1
clone size: once
CDR3 DNA: TGTGCCAGCAAGGGGGTGAACACTGAAGCTTTCTTT
CDR3 protein: CASKGVNTEAFF

V gene: TRBV6-5
D gene: TRBD2
J gene: TRBJ2-5
clone size: .
CDR3 DNA: TGTGCCAGCAGTGAGACTAGCGGCCAAGAGACCCAGTACTTC
CDR3 protein: CASSETSGQETQYF

V gene: TRBV28
D gene: TRBD2
J gene: TRBJ2-2
clone size: .
CDR3 DNA: TGTGCCAGCAGTTTACTCCGACTAGCGGGAAGGAACACCGGGGAGCTGTTTTTT
CDR3 protein: CASSLLRLAGRNTGELFF

V gene: TRBV5-1
D gene: .
J gene: TRBJ2-1
clone size: .
CDR3 DNA: TGCGCCAGCAGCCCTGGGCGTGGTAACAATGAGCAGTTCTTC
CDR3 protein: CASSPGRGNNEQFF

V gene: TRBV9
D gene: .
J gene: TRBJ2-5
clone size: .
CDR3 DNA: TGTGCCAGCAGCGCCTGGACTGGGGAGACCCAGTACTTC
CDR3 protein: CASSAWTGETQYF

V gene: TRBV5-6
D gene: TRBD2
J gene: TRBJ2-1
clone size: .
CDR3 DNA: TGTGCCAGCAGCTCCTTAGGAGGAGGGAGGGCCCACAATGAGCAGTTCTTC
CDR3 protein: CASSSLGGGRAHNEQFF

V gene: TRBV18
D gene: .
J gene: TRBJ1-3
clone size: .
CDR3 DNA: TGTGCCAGCTCACCGGAGAGACAGTCCTCTGGAAACACCATATATTTT
CDR3 protein: CASSPERQSSGNTIYF

V gene: TRBV19
D gene: .
J gene: TRBJ1-6
clone size: .
CDR3 DNA: TGTGCCAGTAGTTCTCGACAGGAGAGCTCCTATAATTCACCCCTCCACTTT
CDR3 protein: CASSSRQESSYNSPLHF

V gene: TRBV27
D gene: .
J gene: TRBJ2-5
clone size: .
CDR3 DNA: TGTGCCAGTAGGGGGGCGCAGGGGGGGACCCAGTACTTC
CDR3 protein: CASRGAQGGTQYF

V gene: TRBV6-6
D gene: .
J gene: TRBJ1-1
clone size: once
CDR3 DNA: TGTGCCAGCAGTTACAGATCAGTGAACACTGAAGCTTTCTTT
CDR3 protein: CASSYRSVNTEAFF

V gene: TRBV6-6
D gene: .
J gene: TRBJ1-1
clone size: .
CDR3 DNA: TGTGCCAGCAGTAGAACGGGCCTTATGAACACTGAAGCTTTCTTT
CDR3 protein: CASSRTGLMNTEAFF

V gene: TRBV6-1
D gene: TRBD1
J gene: TRBJ1-1
clone size: .
CDR3 DNA: TGTGCCAGCAGTGCCGACAGGGGGAGTACTGAAGCTTTCTTT
CDR3 protein: CASSADRGSTEAFF

V gene: TRBV19
D gene: .
J gene: TRBJ1-5
clone size: .
CDR3 DNA: TGTGCCAGTAGTATGGGACTCGGGGGCAATCAGCCCCAGCATTTT
CDR3 protein: CASSMGLGGNQPQHF

V gene: TRBV7-2
D gene: .
J gene: TRBJ1-6
clone size: .
CDR3 DNA: TGTGCCAGCAGCCCGTTTGTTGATTCACCCCTCCACTTT
CDR3 protein: CASSPFVDSPLHF

V gene: TRBV9
D gene: TRBD2
J gene: TRBJ2-2
clone size: few
CDR3 DNA: TGTGCCAGCAGCGTAGAGGGGACTAGCGGGAGGGCCAACACCGGGGAGCTGTTTTTT
CDR3 protein: CASSVEGTSGRANTGELFF

V gene: TRBV7-9
D gene: .
J gene: TRBJ1-1
clone size: .
CDR3 DNA: TGTGCCAGCAGCATCCCGGGACATAAGAACACTGAAGCTTTCTTT
CDR3 protein: CASSIPGHKNTEAFF

V gene: TRBV11-3
D gene: .
J gene: TRBJ2-5
clone size: .
CDR3 DNA: TGTGCCAGCAGCTCCCGAGGGGGGTCGGAGACCCAGTACTTC
CDR3 protein: CASSSRGGSETQYF

V gene: TRBV7-3
D gene: .
J gene: TRBJ1-1
clone size: .
CDR3 DNA: TGTGCCAGCAGCTTAATTTCGGCAGGCGAAGCTTTCTTT
CDR3 protein: CASSLISAGEAFF

V gene: TRBV19
D gene: .
J gene: TRBJ1-1
clone size: .
CDR3 DNA: TGTGCCAGTAGGTCGCAGGGGAACACTGAAGCTTTCTTT
CDR3 protein: CASRSQGNTEAFF

V gene: TRBV7-3
D gene: .
J gene: TRBJ2-1
clone size: .
CDR3 DNA: TGTGCCAGCAGCGAACAGGGAATCTACAATGAGCAGTTCTTC
CDR3 protein: CASSEQGIYNEQFF

V gene: TRBV5-1
D gene: .
J gene: TRBJ1-4
clone size: once
CDR3 DNA: TGTGCCAGCAGCGCTGTTGGGGTGGAAAAACTGTTTTTT
CDR3 protein: CASSAVGVEKLFF

V gene: TRBV19
D gene: TRBD2
J gene: TRBJ2-7
clone size: few
CDR3 DNA: TGTGCCAGTAGTTTAGGACTAGCGGGAGTCGAGCAGTACTTC
CDR3 protein: CASSLGLAGVEQYF

V gene: TRBV5-1
D gene: .
J gene: TRBJ2-2
clone size: .
CDR3 DNA: TGCGCCAGCTGGACTGGGGGGATTAACACCGGGGAGCTGTTTTTT
CDR3 protein: CASWTGGINTGELFF

V gene: TRBV4-3
D gene: .
J gene: TRBJ1-3
clone size: few
CDR3 DNA: TGCGCCAGCAGCCAAGAACGGGGGGGAGGAAACACCATATATTTT
CDR3 protein: CASSQERGGGNTIYF

V gene: TRBV28
D gene: .
J gene: TRBJ1-5
clone size: .
CDR3 DNA: TGTGCCAGCACCTTCCCGTGGGAGGTGCAGGTCAATCAGCCCCAGCATTTT
CDR3 protein: CASTFPWEVQVNQPQHF

V gene: TRBV10-3
D gene: .
J gene: TRBJ1-2
clone size: .
CDR3 DNA: TGTGCCATCACCTCGGGTGGAAATTCTAACTATGGCTACACCTTC
CDR3 protein: CAITSGGNSNYGYTF

V gene: TRBV7-2
D gene: TRBD2
J gene: TRBJ2-3
clone size: .
CDR3 DNA: TGTGCCAGCAGCCAAACTAGCGGGGGGGCGGGTGGAGATACGCAGTATTTT
CDR3 protein: CASSQTSGGAGGDTQYF

V gene: TRBV2
D gene: TRBD1
J gene: TRBJ1-4
clone size: .
CDR3 DNA: TGTGCCAGCAGAGGGGGCTGGGAAAAACTGTTTTTT
CDR3 protein: CASRGGWEKLFF

V gene: TRBV2
D gene: .
J gene: TRBJ1-2
clone size: medium-sized
CDR3 DNA: TGTGCCAGCAAACCGGGAGCCGGGTATGGCTACACCTTC
CDR3 protein: CASKPGAGYGYTF